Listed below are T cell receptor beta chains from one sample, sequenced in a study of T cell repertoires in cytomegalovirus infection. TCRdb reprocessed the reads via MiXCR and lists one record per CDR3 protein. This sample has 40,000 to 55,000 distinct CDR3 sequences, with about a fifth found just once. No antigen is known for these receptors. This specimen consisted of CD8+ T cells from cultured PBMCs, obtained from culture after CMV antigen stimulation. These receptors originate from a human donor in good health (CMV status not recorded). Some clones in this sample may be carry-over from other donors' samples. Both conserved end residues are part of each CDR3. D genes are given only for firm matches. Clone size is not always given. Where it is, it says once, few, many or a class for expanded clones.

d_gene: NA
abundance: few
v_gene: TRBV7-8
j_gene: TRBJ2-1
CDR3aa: CASSFFKGTEQFF
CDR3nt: TGTGCCAGCAGCTTCTTTAAGGGAACCGAGCAGTTCTTC

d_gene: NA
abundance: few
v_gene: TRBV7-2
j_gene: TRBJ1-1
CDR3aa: CASSLRTGSITEAFF
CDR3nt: TGTGCCAGCAGCTTACGGACGGGGTCAATCACTGAAGCTTTCTTT

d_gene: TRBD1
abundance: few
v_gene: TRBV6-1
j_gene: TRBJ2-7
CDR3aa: CASSESGQGLYEQYF
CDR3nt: TGTGCCAGCAGTGAATCGGGACAGGGGCTCTACGAGCAGTACTTC

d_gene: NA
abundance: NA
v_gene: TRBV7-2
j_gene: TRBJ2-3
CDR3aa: CASSTLHGLREFTDTQYF
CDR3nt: TGTGCCAGCAGCACCCTCCACGGCTTGCGGGAATTCACAGATACGCAGTATTTT

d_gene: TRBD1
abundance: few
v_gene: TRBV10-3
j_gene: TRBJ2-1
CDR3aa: CAISGTGGVDEQFF
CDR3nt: TGTGCCATCAGTGGGACAGGGGGGGTGGATGAGCAGTTCTTC

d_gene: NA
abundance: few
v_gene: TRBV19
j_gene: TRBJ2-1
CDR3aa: CASSMGTTSYNEQFF
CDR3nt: TGTGCCAGTAGTATGGGGACCACCTCATACAATGAGCAGTTCTTC

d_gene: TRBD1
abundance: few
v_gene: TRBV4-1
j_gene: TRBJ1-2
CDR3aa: CASSHHRGNYGYTF
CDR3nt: TGCGCCAGCAGCCACCACAGGGGGAACTATGGCTACACCTTC

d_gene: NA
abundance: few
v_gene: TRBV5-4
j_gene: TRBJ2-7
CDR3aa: CASSFYSRGSYEQYF
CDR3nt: TGTGCCAGCAGCTTTTATAGTCGGGGGTCCTACGAGCAGTACTTC

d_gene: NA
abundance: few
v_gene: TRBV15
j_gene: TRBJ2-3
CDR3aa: CATSRASEVDTQYF
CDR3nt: TGTGCCACCAGCAGAGCTTCAGAAGTAGATACGCAGTATTTT

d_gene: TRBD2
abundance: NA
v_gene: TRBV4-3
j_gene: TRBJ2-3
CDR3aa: CASSQDWAGGPKDTQYF
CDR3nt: TGCGCCAGCAGCCAAGATTGGGCGGGAGGGCCTAAAGATACGCAGTATTTT

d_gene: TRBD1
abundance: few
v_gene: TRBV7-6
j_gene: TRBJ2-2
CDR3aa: CASNKGGANTGELFF
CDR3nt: TGTGCCAGCAACAAAGGGGGCGCAAACACCGGGGAGCTGTTTTTT

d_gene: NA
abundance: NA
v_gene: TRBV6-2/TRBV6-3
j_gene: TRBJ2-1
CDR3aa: CASSYLYNEQFF
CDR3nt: TGTGCCAGCAGTTACCTCTACAATGAGCAGTTCTTC

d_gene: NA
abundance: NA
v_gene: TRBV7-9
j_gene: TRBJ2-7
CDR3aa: CASSFGDNYEQYF
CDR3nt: TGTGCCAGCAGCTTCGGGGACAACTACGAGCAGTACTTC

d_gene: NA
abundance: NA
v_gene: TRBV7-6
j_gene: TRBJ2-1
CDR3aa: CASSYLASSYNEQFF
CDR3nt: TGTGCCAGCAGCTACCTAGCGAGCTCCTACAATGAGCAGTTCTTC

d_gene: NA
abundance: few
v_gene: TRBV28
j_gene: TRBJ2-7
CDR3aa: CASTSNQGFYEQYF
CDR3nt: TGTGCCAGCACCTCCAACCAGGGTTTCTACGAGCAGTACTTC

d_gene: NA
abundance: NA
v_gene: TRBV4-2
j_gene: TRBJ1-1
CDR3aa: CASSQGSVNTEAFF
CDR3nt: TGTGCCAGCAGCCAAGGCTCGGTTAACACTGAAGCTTTCTTT

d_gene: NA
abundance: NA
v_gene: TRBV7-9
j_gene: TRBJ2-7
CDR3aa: CASSPWDFGSRYEQYF
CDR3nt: TGTGCCAGCAGCCCATGGGATTTTGGGAGCCGCTACGAGCAGTACTTC

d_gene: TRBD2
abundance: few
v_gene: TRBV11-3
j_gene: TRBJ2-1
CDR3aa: CASSSPTSSNEQFF
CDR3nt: TGTGCCAGCAGCTCACCGACTAGCAGCAATGAGCAGTTCTTC

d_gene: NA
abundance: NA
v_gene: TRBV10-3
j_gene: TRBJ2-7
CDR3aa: CAISVGGSYEQYF
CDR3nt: TGTGCCATCAGTGTTGGCGGATCCTACGAGCAGTACTTC

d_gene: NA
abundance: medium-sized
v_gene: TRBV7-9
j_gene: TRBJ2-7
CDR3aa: CASSLGRVPYEQYF
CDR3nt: TGTGCCAGCAGCTTAGGCAGGGTTCCGTACGAGCAGTACTTC

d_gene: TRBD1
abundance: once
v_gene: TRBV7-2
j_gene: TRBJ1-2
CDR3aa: CASSVGTGRSYGYTF
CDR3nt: TGTGCCAGCAGCGTCGGGACAGGGAGGTCCTATGGCTACACCTTC

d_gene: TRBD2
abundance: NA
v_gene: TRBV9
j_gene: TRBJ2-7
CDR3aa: CASGTSASYEQYF
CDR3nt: TGTGCCAGCGGGACTAGCGCCTCCTACGAGCAGTACTTC

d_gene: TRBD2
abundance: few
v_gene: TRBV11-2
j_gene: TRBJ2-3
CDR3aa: CASSSSTSGRVSDTQYF
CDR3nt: TGTGCCAGCAGCTCGTCAACTAGCGGGAGGGTTTCAGATACGCAGTATTTT

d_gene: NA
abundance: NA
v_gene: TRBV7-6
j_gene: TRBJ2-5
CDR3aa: CASSLVQGRKTQYF
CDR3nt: TGTGCCAGCAGCTTAGTCCAGGGGAGGAAGACCCAGTACTTC

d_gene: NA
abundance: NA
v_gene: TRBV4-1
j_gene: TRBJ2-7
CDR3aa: CASSQAWEYEQYF
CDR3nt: TGCGCCAGCAGCCAAGCGTGGGAGTACGAGCAGTACTTC

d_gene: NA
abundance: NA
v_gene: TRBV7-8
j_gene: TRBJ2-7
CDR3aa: CASSLALGLYEQYF
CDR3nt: TGTGCCAGCAGCTTAGCGCTGGGCCTCTACGAGCAGTACTTC

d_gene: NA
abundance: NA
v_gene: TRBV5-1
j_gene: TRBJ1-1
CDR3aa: CASSGPQGPGWEAFF
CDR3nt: TGCGCCAGCAGCGGGCCACAGGGACCGGGCTGGGAAGCTTTCTTT

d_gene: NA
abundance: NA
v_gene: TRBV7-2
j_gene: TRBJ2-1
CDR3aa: CASSLASYNEQFF
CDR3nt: TGTGCCAGCAGCTTAGCCAGCTACAATGAGCAGTTCTTC

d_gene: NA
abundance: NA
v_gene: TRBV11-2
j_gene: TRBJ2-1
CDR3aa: CASSLEGREIDEQFF
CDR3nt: TGTGCCAGCAGCTTAGAGGGCAGGGAGATCGATGAGCAGTTCTTC

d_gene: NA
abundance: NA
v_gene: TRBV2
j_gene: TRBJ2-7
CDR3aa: CASSEGNREEYEQYF
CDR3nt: TGTGCCAGCAGTGAAGGAAACAGGGAGGAGTACGAGCAGTACTTC

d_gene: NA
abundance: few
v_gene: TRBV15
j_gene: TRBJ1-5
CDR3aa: CATSRDRSENQPQHF
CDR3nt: TGTGCCACCAGCAGAGATAGAAGTGAGAATCAGCCCCAGCATTTT

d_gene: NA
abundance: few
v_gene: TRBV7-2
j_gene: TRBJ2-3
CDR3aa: CASSLEGAGSTDTQYF
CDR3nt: TGTGCCAGCAGCTTAGAAGGCGCCGGTAGCACAGATACGCAGTATTTT

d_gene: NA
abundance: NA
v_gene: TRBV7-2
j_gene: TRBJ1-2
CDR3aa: CASSLVSRLFYEGSTF
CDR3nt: TGTGCCAGCAGCTTAGTCAGCAGACTCTTCTATGAGGGTAGCACCTTC

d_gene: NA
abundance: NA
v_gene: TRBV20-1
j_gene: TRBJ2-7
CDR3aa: CSARWGQGYEQYF
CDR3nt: TGCAGTGCCCGATGGGGGCAGGGCTACGAGCAGTACTTC

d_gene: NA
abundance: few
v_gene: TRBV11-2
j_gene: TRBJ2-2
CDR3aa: CASSLGGVGTGELFF
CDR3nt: TGTGCCAGCAGCTTAGGAGGGGTTGGCACCGGGGAGCTGTTTTTT

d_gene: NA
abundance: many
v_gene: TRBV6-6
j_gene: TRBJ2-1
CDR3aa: CASSYNSGDYNEQFF
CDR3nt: TGTGCCAGCAGTTACAATAGCGGAGACTACAATGAGCAGTTCTTC

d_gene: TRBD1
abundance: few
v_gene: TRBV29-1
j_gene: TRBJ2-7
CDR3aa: CSVGGDRASYEQYF
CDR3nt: TGCAGCGTTGGAGGGGACAGGGCGTCCTACGAGCAGTACTTC

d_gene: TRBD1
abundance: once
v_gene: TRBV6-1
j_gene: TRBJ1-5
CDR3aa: CASTGTGSVQPQHF
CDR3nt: TGTGCCAGCACCGGGACAGGGAGTGTTCAGCCCCAGCATTTT

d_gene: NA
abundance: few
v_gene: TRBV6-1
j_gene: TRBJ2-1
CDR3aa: CASSATTYNEQFF
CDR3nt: TGTGCCAGCAGTGCGACTACCTACAATGAGCAGTTCTTC

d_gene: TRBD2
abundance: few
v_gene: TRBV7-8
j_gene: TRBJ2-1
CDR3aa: CASSHRRGVGGGLYNEQFF
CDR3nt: TGTGCCAGCAGCCACCGTCGGGGTGTGGGCGGGGGGCTTTACAATGAGCAGTTCTTC

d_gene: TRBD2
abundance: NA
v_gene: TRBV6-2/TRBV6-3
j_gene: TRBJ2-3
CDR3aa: CASSYSLAASTDTQYF
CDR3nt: TGTGCCAGCAGTTATTCACTAGCGGCTAGCACAGATACGCAGTATTTT

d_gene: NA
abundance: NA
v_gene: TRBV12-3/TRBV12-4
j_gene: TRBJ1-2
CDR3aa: CASSLRSSYGYTF
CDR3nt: TGTGCCAGCAGTTTACGGTCAAGCTATGGCTACACCTTC

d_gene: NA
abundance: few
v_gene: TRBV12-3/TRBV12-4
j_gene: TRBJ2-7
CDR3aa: CASRTAGYHEQYF
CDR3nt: TGTGCCAGCCGGACCGCCGGCTACCACGAGCAGTACTTC

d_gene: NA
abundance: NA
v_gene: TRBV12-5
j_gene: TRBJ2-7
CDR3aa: CASGPDKDEQYF
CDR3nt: TGTGCTAGTGGTCCCGATAAGGACGAGCAGTACTTC

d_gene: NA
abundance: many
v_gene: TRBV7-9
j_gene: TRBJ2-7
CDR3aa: CASSTDSLEQYF
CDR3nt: TGTGCCAGCAGTACCGACAGCCTCGAGCAGTACTTC

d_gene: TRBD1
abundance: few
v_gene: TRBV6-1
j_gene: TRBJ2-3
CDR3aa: CASSDRTGSDTQYF
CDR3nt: TGTGCCAGCAGTGACCGGACAGGATCGGATACGCAGTATTTT

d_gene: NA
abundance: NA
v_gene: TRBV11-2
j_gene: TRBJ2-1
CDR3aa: CASSIMQVDEQFF
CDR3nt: TGTGCCAGCAGCATCATGCAGGTTGATGAGCAGTTCTTC

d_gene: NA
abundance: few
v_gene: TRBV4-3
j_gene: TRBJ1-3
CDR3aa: CASSQDLGVLSGNTIYF
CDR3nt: TGCGCCAGCAGCCAAGACTTGGGTGTACTCTCTGGAAACACCATATATTTT

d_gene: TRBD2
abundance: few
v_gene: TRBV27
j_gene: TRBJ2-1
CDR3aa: CASSGRSEQFF
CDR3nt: TGTGCCAGTAGCGGGAGAAGTGAGCAGTTCTTC

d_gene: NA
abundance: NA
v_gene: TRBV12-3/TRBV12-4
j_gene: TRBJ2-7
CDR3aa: CASSIRSYEQYF
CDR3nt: TGTGCCAGCAGTATACGGTCCTACGAGCAGTACTTC

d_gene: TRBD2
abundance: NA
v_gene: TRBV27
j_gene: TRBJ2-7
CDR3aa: CASSLTSGSSYEQYF
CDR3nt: TGTGCCAGCAGCCTGACTAGCGGGAGTAGTTACGAGCAGTACTTC

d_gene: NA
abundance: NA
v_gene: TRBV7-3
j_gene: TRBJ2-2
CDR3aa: CASSWTTSRDTGELFF
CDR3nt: TGTGCCAGCAGTTGGACTACTTCCAGGGACACCGGGGAGCTGTTTTTT